This TCR beta chain was observed in a study of vaccination and CD4 T cells after COVID-19. Study overall: The cells were exposed to overlapping spike peptides originating from SARS-CoV-2, HCoV-NL63, HCoV-OC43 and HCoV-229E for stimulation.

Treatment in this sample: roughly 10-day PBMC culture with coronavirus spike peptide pools or control peptides (ViraFEST assay). Sequencing of the DNA from cultured CD4+ T cells was carried out with the Oncomine TCR Beta short-read assay. TCRdb reprocessed the PCR reads via MiXCR and lists one record per CDR3 protein. The sample holds around 15,000 distinct CDR3 sequences; around 58% are singletons and the top ten take about 10%. Germline V gene sequence: CDR1 MNHNS, CDR2 SASEGT. V was clipped by 6 bases and J by 4 bases, with 6 bases between them. This CDR3 comprises 11 residues. This clonotype appeared a few times. Antigen: not known.

Sequencing input: CD4+ T cells from blood, cultured in vitro. This chain uses TRBV6-1 with TRBJ1-2; D unresolved. This clonotype originated in a human donor who had recovered from COVID-19. As DNA, the CDR3 is TGTGCCAGCAGGGACGGCTATGGCTACACCTTC. Protein sequence: CASRDGYGYTF.